The subject of this entry is one T cell receptor beta chain. Its antigen is undetermined. In germline, CDR1 is SEHNR, CDR2 FQNEAQ (reference sequence). Trimming took 5 bases from V and 8 from J, leaving 10 bases between them. The CDR3 spans 12 residues. This sample stems from a study of CD8 T cells in ankylosing spondylitis. Study conclusions and caveats: The clones that were linked to disease were reported to be significantly enriched in matched synovial fluid samples from ankylosing spondylitis patients. The study identified a TCR beta motif of under ten highly homologous variants that appeared characteristic of ankylosing spondylitis blood.

TCRdb re-called the 5' RACE reads through MiXCR, storing one row per CDR3 protein. Here the sample spans 450,000 or so distinct CDR3 sequences, roughly a quarter being singletons. The genes are TRBV7-9 and TRBJ2-1, with D perhaps TRBD1 (6 bases). This sequence was found in a male donor with ankylosing spondylitis. The sequenced material came from blood, either unsorted or a sorted T cell fraction (not recorded which). This CDR3 is CASSPQGHEQFF. The DNA of the CDR3 is TGTGCCAGCAGCCCACAGGGACATGAGCAGTTCTTC.